This TCR beta chain was sequenced for a study of cytomegalovirus exposure and HLA in healthy donors. PCR employed 60 Vbeta and 13 Jbeta primers. The repertoire was sequenced with immunoSEQ multiplex PCR; TCRdb's copy has only in-frame clones and lacks some. This table has approximately 250,000 clones, around 84% appearing once. Germline V gene lookup returns CDR1 MGHDK and CDR2 SYGVNS. V shed 5 bases and J 2 bases; nucleotides not matched to a gene: 7. This CDR3 region has 16 residues. This clone was seen a few times. V gene TRBV25-1 combines with J gene TRBJ2-3, with 10 bases identical to TRBD2. Sequenced input: PBMCs. This TCR was recovered from a girl aged 2-9 years in good health and CMV-seronegative. CDR3 in DNA: TGTGCCAGCAGTTTAGCGGGGGGCCCCTACACAGATACGCAGTATTTT. Residues: CASSLAGGPYTDTQYF.